The rows below give T cell receptor beta chains drawn from one sample of a study of shared clonotypes between healthy human individuals. This table comes from immunoSEQ multiplex PCR, and its TCRdb copy is limited to in-frame clones, with some not included. The sample contains about 320,000 clones, roughly 87% of which appear only once. Sequencing was performed on memory CD8+ T cells sorted from blood. These receptors were taken from a man aged 18 to 35 in good health. Each CDR3 is given with its conserved first and last residue. D genes are given only for firm matches. Clone size is stated in some rows and not others, as once, few, many or a class when expanded.

v_call	j_call	clone_size	d_call	cdr3_aa	cdr3_nt
TRBV4-1	TRBJ2-1	-	-	CASSLKAHEQFF	TGCGCCAGCAGCTTAAAGGCGCATGAGCAGTTCTTC
TRBV27	TRBJ1-2	-	-	CASSAHGLLLDYTF	TGTGCCAGCAGTGCACACGGTCTTCTATTAGATTACACCTTC
TRBV7-9	TRBJ2-7	-	-	CASSSANSREQYF	TGTGCCAGCAGCTCCGCTAACTCCCGGGAGCAGTACTTC
TRBV28	TRBJ1-1	-	-	CASSSLGLNTEAFF	TGTGCCAGCAGTAGTCTGGGGCTGAACACTGAAGCTTTCTTT
TRBV6-1	TRBJ1-6	-	-	CASIRAASYNSPLHF	TGTGCCAGCATCAGAGCGGCCTCCTATAATTCACCCCTCCACTTT
TRBV4-3	TRBJ2-7	once	-	CASSQEWDTMVEQYF	TGCGCCAGCAGCCAAGAGTGGGACACAATGGTAGAGCAGTACTTC
TRBV13	TRBJ2-3	-	-	CASSPQTTDTQYF	TGTGCCAGCAGCCCCCAGACCACAGATACGCAGTATTTT
TRBV7-3	TRBJ1-2	-	TRBD1	CASSLRGQELNYGYTF	TGTGCCAGCAGCTTAAGGGGACAGGAGCTTAACTATGGCTACACCTTC
TRBV28	TRBJ2-6	-	-	CASSRSLLGGANVLTF	TGTGCCAGCTCCCGGTCACTCCTTGGTGGGGCCAACGTCCTGACTTTC
TRBV5-6	TRBJ2-7	-	-	CASSSGPGPQYF	TGTGCCAGCAGCTCAGGGCCGGGGCCGCAGTACTTC
TRBV2	TRBJ2-7	-	TRBD1	CASSERGTGGYEQYF	TGTGCCAGCAGTGAGCGGGGGACAGGGGGTTACGAGCAGTACTTC
TRBV7-9	TRBJ1-1	once	-	CASSLVRGNTEAFF	TGTGCCAGCAGCTTAGTTCGGGGGAACACTGAAGCTTTCTTT
TRBV10-3	TRBJ2-7	once	TRBD1	CAISGADRGKNTGEQYF	TGTGCCATCAGTGGGGCCGACAGGGGGAAGAATACTGGCGAGCAGTACTTC
TRBV2	TRBJ2-7	-	TRBD2	CASSEGPGGSYEQYF	TGTGCCAGCAGCGAAGGACCGGGGGGATCCTACGAGCAGTACTTC
TRBV25-1	TRBJ2-5	-	-	CASSDHGGQETQYF	TGTGCCAGCAGTGACCACGGGGGACAAGAGACCCAGTACTTC
TRBV27	TRBJ2-3	-	-	CASSPEAGELADTQYF	TGTGCCAGCAGCCCCGAGGCGGGTGAACTGGCAGATACGCAGTATTTT
TRBV29-1	TRBJ2-7	-	TRBD1	CSVGQGGEQYF	TGCAGCGTCGGACAGGGCGGCGAGCAGTACTTC
TRBV2	TRBJ1-2	-	-	CASSEGQSGYGYTF	TGTGCCAGCAGTGAAGGGCAGTCAGGCTATGGCTACACCTTC
TRBV19	TRBJ1-2	-	-	CASRKEVYGYTF	TGTGCCAGTAGAAAGGAAGTCTATGGCTACACCTTC
TRBV4-1	TRBJ2-7	-	-	CASSQGPHPSYEQYF	TGCGCCAGCAGCCAAGGCCCCCACCCCTCCTACGAGCAGTACTTC
TRBV5-1	TRBJ1-2	-	TRBD1	CASSLRTVTGDGYTF	TGCGCCAGCAGCCTCCGGACCGTTACAGGGGATGGCTACACCTTC
TRBV27	TRBJ1-1	-	-	CASSFTGSNTEAFF	TGTGCCAGCAGTTTCACGGGATCGAACACTGAAGCTTTCTTT
TRBV28	TRBJ2-4	once	TRBD1	CASSGQGAAKNIQYF	TGTGCCAGCAGCGGACAGGGGGCAGCCAAAAACATTCAGTACTTC
TRBV2	TRBJ2-7	-	-	CASSEGQDFYEQYF	TGTGCCAGCAGTGAAGGACAAGACTTTTACGAGCAGTACTTC